This TCR beta chain was obtained from a study of blood T cells in healthy people across ages. The CDR3 totals 14 residues. Germline V CDR1 and CDR2: LGHNA, YSLEER. V lost 4 bases and J 3 bases, leaving 11 bases between the germline ends. General observations from the study: Correlation between TCR beta diversity and naive T cell percentage was strong.

Healthy Caucasian individuals from Russia aged 6 to 90 served as donors. The use of a sample-barcoded 5' primer and a J-beta primer mix characterized a second PCR of roughly 6 to 11 cycles. TCRdb re-derived calls from the 5' RACE reads in MiXCR, one entry per CDR3 protein. This table holds 1.5 million to 2 million distinct CDR3 sequences, 40% to 55% found once. This clonotype was seen repeatedly, ten times or more. Antigen unknown. The sequenced sample was blood. The sequence came from a woman in her thirties or forties in good health. The chain recombines TRBV4-3 with TRBJ2-3, with D possibly being TRBD1 (6 bases). CDR3 loop: CASSRTETTDTQYF. The CDR3 nucleotides are TGCGCCAGCAGCCGGACAGAGACTACAGATACGCAGTATTTT.